This T cell receptor (beta chain) appears in the sequencing data of a study of control samples from healthy donors and cancer patients. Profiling relied on immunoSEQ multiplex PCR, and the TCRdb table lists in-frame clones only, not all of them. The sample holds approximately 130,000 clones; roughly 90% are singletons and the top ten take 30% to 50%. The CDR3 totals 15 residues. The V gene lost 3 bases and the J gene lost 7 bases, with 13 bases spanning the gap. Germline V lookup: CDR1 SGHTA, CDR2 FQGNSA. This sequence was found in a man in his fifties in good health. This chain joins TRBV7-2 and TRBJ1-6; TRBD1 is a possible D gene (5 bases). Sequencing was carried out using blood. CDR3 residues: CASSLRQGRNSPLHF. The CDR3 DNA reads TGTGCCAGCAGCTTGCGGCAGGGACGGAATTCACCCCTCCACTTT.